The entry below gives a single T cell receptor beta chain sequence along with its context. Its cognate antigen has yet to be identified. No qualities accompany the bases; no much larger clone lies one base away. This record belongs to a study of T cell responses to AZD1222 COVID-19 vaccine (dated by TCRdb to the early 2020s). Turning to the overall study: TCR sequencing was performed for 233 trial participants, of whom some 200 were given two doses of AZD1222 and approximately 25 were given two doses of MenACWY control vaccine. Trial participants were enrolled by age into 18-55, 56-69 and 70-plus year subgroups, with approximately 150, 30 and 60 TCR-sequenced participants respectively. General study outcomes and caveats: Reportedly, almost half of the unique spike-specific TCRs recognized epitopes lying outside the regions that are mutated in the B.1.351 and B.1.1.7 variants. Vaccine-associated CD4 TCRs spanned the whole spike protein, with dominant responses in regions 160-218 and 743-854. No day 14 peak-response samples were available, so repertoires were characterized only after the peak T cell response. Participants were mostly white British, with more females than males. The authors suggested clonal diversity may have been underestimated. A significant rise in spike-specific TCR breadth and depth was observed after two AZD1222 doses relative to day 0 and relative to MenACWY recipients. The 56-69-year group was small, and its depth increase did not reach significance, likely because of low power. Conclusions about previously exposed vaccinees are limited because only five to seven AZD1222 recipients were SARS-CoV-2 seropositive at baseline.

The CDR3 regions of human TCRbeta chains were subjected to immunosequencing. The source study handled its data this way. TCRs in the repertoires were matched against a reference library of SARS-CoV-2-specific TCRs that had been generated with the MIRA antigen-specificity platform. Breadth was defined as the fraction of unique TCRs that were SARS-CoV-2-associated. Depth was defined as the fraction of total T cells that were SARS-CoV-2-associated. Using the MIRA data, each spike-specific TCR was mapped to the spike region that the TCR reacts to and placed in a CD4 or CD8 class. Log10-transformed breadth and depth values were compared by one-way ANOVA with Sidak's multiple comparisons tests. Entries here come from immuneACCESS through TCRdb and include only in-frame sequences with V and J called. Some clones fail to appear in such tables; in the studies checked, an unresolved V gene covers under half of the shortfall, and the cause of the remainder is unknown. That table furnishes V, J and clone size, whereas the DNA furnished D and trimming. The sample contains 110,000 or so clones, around 84% of them found a single time. Clones ranked in the top ten supply about 16% of the sample.

Sample time point, as interpreted from the label and publication: about 28 days (+/-7) after the second vaccine dose. AZD1222 recipients with second doses at about 4 weeks or about 12 weeks were pooled, because spike-specific TCR depth and breadth did not differ between schedules. The vaccinee samples were drawn from two UK trials, COV001 and COV002, one of which was a single-blind randomized controlled phase 2/3 trial testing AZD1222 (ChAdOx1 nCoV-19) in healthy adults. For TCRbeta chain sequencing, PBMC samples were collected from trial participants at day 0 and at day 28 after the second dose. CDR1 and CDR2 were assigned from the germline V gene as SNHLY and FYNNEI. Clipping removes 5 bases from V and 7 bases from J, with 7 as the unmatched junction base count. The CDR3 measures 14 amino acids from cysteine to phenylalanine. Only the CDR3 portion is preserved as DNA: 42 bases, with reading frame beginning at the first base.

The sequence was collected from an adult who received the AZD1222 COVID-19 vaccine. Here the sequenced sample was peripheral blood, taken 28 days after the second AZD1222 dose. The chain was built from TRBV2 and TRBJ1-5; 8 central nucleotides agree with TRBD1. The DNA is TGTGCCAGCAGTCCGACAAACAGGGGGCAGCCCCAGCATTTT. Its protein product is CASSPTNRGQPQHF.